One sample yielded the 10 T cell receptor beta chains listed below, sequenced in a study of chemoradiotherapy in HPV16-positive cancers. Clones were sequenced by immunoSEQ multiplex PCR, and TCRdb holds only the in-frame ones, with some missing. The sample consists of roughly 9,300 clones, roughly 65% of them appearing once. The biological material was taken from a patient who underwent chemoradiotherapy. These receptors came from a human donor with HPV-associated anogenital cancer.

The rearrangement joins TRBV27 to TRBJ1-4, with 7 nucleotides matching TRBD1. V gave up 0 bases and J gave up 8 bases; unmatched junction bases: 6. The V gene's germline CDR1 is MNHEY and CDR2 SMNVEV (reference sequence). This CDR3 has 15 residues. CDR3 protein: CASSLSGRGREKLFF. CDR3 coding DNA: TGTGCCAGCAGTTTATCGGGGAGGGGGCGGGAAAAACTGTTTTTT.

This clone was seen a single time. V is TRBV7-9 and J is TRBJ2-7, with a possible D match to TRBD1 (5 bases). The germline CDR1 and CDR2 sequences are SEHNR and FQNEAQ (reference sequence). The CDR3 has 13 residues. The ends were cut back, 4 bases at V and 2 bases at J, with 9 bases in the middle. For the CDR3, the DNA is TGTGCCAGCAGCTCGGGCAGGGCCTACGAGCAGTACTTC. As protein: CASSSGRAYEQYF.

This clone was counted once. J is TRBJ1-2 and V is TRBV7-3, with 7 bases identical to TRBD1. The V segment lost 3 bases and the J segment 4 bases; nucleotides outside the gene matches: 8. There are 15 residues in the CDR3. The germline CDR1 and CDR2 sequences are SGHTA and FQGTGA. CDR3 residues: CASSLTGSGIYGYTF. The DNA of the CDR3 is TGTGCCAGCAGCTTGACAGGGTCCGGTATCTATGGCTACACCTTC.

This clone was seen a few times. This chain connects TRBV2 to TRBJ2-7; D unclear. This CDR3 contains 12 residues. The V end lost 3 bases, the J end lost 6 bases, and 9 bases lay between the germline ends. Germline loops: CDR1 SNHLY, CDR2 FYNNEI. The DNA of the CDR3 is TGTGCCAGCAGTGAGAAGGGTCGCGAGCAGTACTTC. Amino acids: CASSEKGREQYF.

The chain recombines TRBV2 with TRBJ1-2; the D gene is possibly TRBD1 (5 bases). The CDR3 is 13 amino acids. Germline V gene sequence: CDR1 SNHLY, CDR2 FYNNEI. V was cut by 8 bases and J by 4 bases, with 14 bases left in between. The CDR3: CASGRDLGYGYTF. The CDR3 region has the DNA TGTGCCAGCGGGCGGGACCTAGGCTATGGCTACACCTTC.

The rearrangement links TRBV12-5 to TRBJ1-2; no firm D call. V shed 8 bases and J shed 0 bases, with 10 bases lying between them. The CDR3 contains 13 residues. The germline CDR1 and CDR2 sequences are LGHNT and FRNRAP. The CDR3 region has the DNA TGTGCTAGTAGTGAAATGTCTAACTATGGCTACACCTTC. It translates to CASSEMSNYGYTF.

The V and J genes are TRBV5-8 and TRBJ1-5, with TRBD1 matching over 9 bases. Trimming cost V 5 bases and J 5 bases; bases outside gene matches: 14. The germline V gene encodes CDR1 SGHTS and CDR2 YDEGEE. This CDR3 is built from 17 residues. The CDR3 sequence: CASSYPSWTGDDQPQHF. CDR3 bases: TGTGCCAGCAGTTACCCCAGCTGGACAGGGGACGATCAGCCCCAGCATTTT.

The chain links TRBV7-9 to TRBJ2-7; TRBD1 aligns across 7 bases. V lost 5 bases, J lost 3 bases, and 10 bases stayed unmatched. CDR3 length: 15 amino acids. The germline V gene encodes CDR1 SEHNR and CDR2 FQNEAQ (reference sequence). CDR3 loop: CASSDYGTDFYEQYF. The CDR3 coding sequence is TGTGCCAGCAGCGATTACGGGACAGACTTCTACGAGCAGTACTTC.

The chain carries TRBV2 and TRBJ2-1; 8 positions match TRBD2. This CDR3 has 15 amino acids. Trimming removed 5 bases from V and 4 bases from J; junction bases left unmatched: 7. Germline assignment: CDR1 SNHLY and CDR2 FYNNEI. CDR3 sequence: CASSRSGGGYNEQFF. The CDR3 DNA follows: TGTGCCAGCAGTCGAAGCGGGGGCGGGTACAATGAGCAGTTCTTC.

The V call is TRBV28, the J call TRBJ1-1; TRBD1 matches 9 bases. Trimming cost V 4 bases and J 4 bases; bases outside gene matches: 4. Germline values: CDR1 MDHEN, CDR2 SYDVKM. The CDR3 is made up of 14 amino acids. The DNA of the CDR3 is TGTGCCAGCAGTTCGACAGGGGGGAGCACTGAAGCTTTCTTT. It is translated as CASSSTGGSTEAFF.